This is a list of T cell receptor beta chains from one sample in a study of blood T cell repertoires in COVID-19. Clones were read by immunoSEQ multiplex PCR, and TCRdb kept only the in-frame ones, dropping some. This sample has hundreds of thousands of clones, with approximately 83% found just once. Sequenced sample: peripheral blood. Every receptor here comes from a woman aged 45-65 years who had recovered from COVID-19. The conserved cysteine and the conserved F or W are not part of the CDR3 here.

CDR3,J,V,length
ASSDSQYGYT,TRBJ1-2,TRBV6-4,10
ASSKAPDTDSEAYEQY,TRBJ2-7,TRBV21-1,16
ASSLGPGLGEKLF,TRBJ1-4,TRBV28,13
AWNLGQGGPLADTQY,TRBJ2-3,TRBV30,15
ASSLWTGGGIADTQY,TRBJ2-3,TRBV5-6,15
ASSQLVGPRGIQY,TRBJ2-4,TRBV14,13
ASSLDNSEQF,TRBJ2-1,TRBV11-2,10
ASSPSGNRDTGELF,TRBJ2-2,TRBV18,14
ASSQDRGKGADTQY,TRBJ2-3,TRBV4-2,14
ASSLGASGRAYEQY,TRBJ2-7,TRBV5-4,14
ASSRQGYNSPLH,TRBJ1-6,TRBV28,12
ASARSNTGELF,TRBJ2-2,TRBV12-3/TRBV12-4,11
ASSSGNQEKLF,TRBJ1-4,TRBV10-1,11
ASSLVAGIRSEQY,TRBJ2-7,TRBV5-1,13
ASSQGIPDTQY,TRBJ2-3,TRBV4-3,11